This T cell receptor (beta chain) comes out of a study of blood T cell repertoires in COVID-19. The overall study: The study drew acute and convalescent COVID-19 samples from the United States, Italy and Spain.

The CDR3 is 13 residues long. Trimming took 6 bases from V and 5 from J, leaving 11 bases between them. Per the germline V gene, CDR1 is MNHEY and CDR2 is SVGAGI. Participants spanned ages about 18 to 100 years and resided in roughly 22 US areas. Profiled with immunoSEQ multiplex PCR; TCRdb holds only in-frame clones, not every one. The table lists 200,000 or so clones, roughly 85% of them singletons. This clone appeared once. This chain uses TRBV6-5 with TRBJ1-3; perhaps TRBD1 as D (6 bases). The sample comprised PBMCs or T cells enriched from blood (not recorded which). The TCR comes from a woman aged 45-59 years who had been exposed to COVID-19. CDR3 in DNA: TGTGCCAGCAGCCAGGGGAATAGAAACACCATATATTTT. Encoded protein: CASSQGNRNTIYF.